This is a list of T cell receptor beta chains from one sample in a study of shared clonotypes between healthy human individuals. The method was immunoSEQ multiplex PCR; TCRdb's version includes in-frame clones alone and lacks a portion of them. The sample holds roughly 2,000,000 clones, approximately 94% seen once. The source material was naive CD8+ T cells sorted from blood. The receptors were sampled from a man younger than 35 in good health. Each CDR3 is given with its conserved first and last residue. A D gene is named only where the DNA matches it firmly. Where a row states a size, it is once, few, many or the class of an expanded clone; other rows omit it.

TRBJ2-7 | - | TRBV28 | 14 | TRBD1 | TGTGCCAGCAGTTTAATGACAGGGGGAAATGGGCAGTACTTC | CASSLMTGGNGQYF
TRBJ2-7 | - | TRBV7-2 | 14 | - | TGTGCCAGCAGCTTACCAGAGACAGATTACGAGCAGTACTTC | CASSLPETDYEQYF
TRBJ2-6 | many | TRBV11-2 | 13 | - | TGTGCCAGCAGGCTAAATGGGGCCAACGTCCTGACTTTC | CASRLNGANVLTF
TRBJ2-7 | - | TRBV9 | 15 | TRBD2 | TGTGCCAGCAGCTCTACTAGCGCGGTGTACAACGAGCAGTACTTC | CASSSTSAVYNEQYF
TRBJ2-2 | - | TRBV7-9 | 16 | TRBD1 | TGTGCCAGCAGCTTAGTCGTCAGGGGGCCCACCGGGGAGCTGTTTTTT | CASSLVVRGPTGELFF
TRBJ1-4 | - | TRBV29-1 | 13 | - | TGCGGGACCATGGCGCTCGGAAATGAAAAACTGTTTTTT | CGTMALGNEKLFF
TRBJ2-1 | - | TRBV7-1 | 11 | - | TGTGCCAGCATTCAGACGAGTGAGCAGTTCTTC | CASIQTSEQFF
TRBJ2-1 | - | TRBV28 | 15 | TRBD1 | TGTGCCAGCAGTTCGGACAGGAGCTCCTACAATGAGCAGTTCTTC | CASSSDRSSYNEQFF
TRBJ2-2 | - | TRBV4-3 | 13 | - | TGCGCCAGCAGCCAAGGGGAAGCCGGGGAGCTGTTTTTT | CASSQGEAGELFF
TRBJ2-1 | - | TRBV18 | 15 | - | TGTGCCAGCTCGCATGCTTATGGGTCCTACAATGAGCAGTTCTTC | CASSHAYGSYNEQFF
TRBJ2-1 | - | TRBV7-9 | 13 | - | TGTGCCAGCAGCTTACCAATCGACGATGAGCAGTTCTTC | CASSLPIDDEQFF
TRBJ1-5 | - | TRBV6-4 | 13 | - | TGTGCCAGCAGTGTGCCTAGCAATCAGCCCCAGCATTTT | CASSVPSNQPQHF
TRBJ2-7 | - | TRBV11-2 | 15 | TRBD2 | TGTGCCAGCAGCTTAGGTGCGGGAGCATCTTACGAGCAGTACTTC | CASSLGAGASYEQYF
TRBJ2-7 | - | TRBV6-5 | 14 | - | TGTGCCAGCGCCTATTTGCATAGAGGCTACGAGCAGTACTTC | CASAYLHRGYEQYF
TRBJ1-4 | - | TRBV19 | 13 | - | TGTGCCAGTAGTAGCGGGCAGGATGAAAAACTGTTTTTT | CASSSGQDEKLFF
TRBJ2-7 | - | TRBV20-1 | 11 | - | TGCAGTGCCAATAGCCCCTACGAGCAGTACTTC | CSANSPYEQYF
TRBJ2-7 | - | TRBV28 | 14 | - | TGTGCCAGCACCGACACGGGCTACTCCTACGAGCAGTACTTC | CASTDTGYSYEQYF
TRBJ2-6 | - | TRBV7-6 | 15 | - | TGTGCCAGCAGCTACGACAACTCTGGGGCCAACGTCCTGACTTTC | CASSYDNSGANVLTF
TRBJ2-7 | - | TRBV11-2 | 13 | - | TGTGCCAGCAGCCGTAGGACAGCCTACGAGCAGTACTTC | CASSRRTAYEQYF
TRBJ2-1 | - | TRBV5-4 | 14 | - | TGTGCCAGCAGAGGGGGGGGACCTCCCAATGAGCAGTTCTTC | CASRGGGPPNEQFF
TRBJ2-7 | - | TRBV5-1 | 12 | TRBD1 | TGCGCCAGCAGCCAGGACAGGGACGAGCAGTACTTC | CASSQDRDEQYF
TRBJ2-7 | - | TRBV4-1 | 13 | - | TGCGCCAGCAGCCAAGCAGGGCCCTACGAGCAGTACTTC | CASSQAGPYEQYF
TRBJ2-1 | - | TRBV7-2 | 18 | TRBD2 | TGTGCCAGCAGCTTCCCACTAGCGGGGGGGGTGGCCTACAATGAGCAGTTCTTC | CASSFPLAGGVAYNEQFF
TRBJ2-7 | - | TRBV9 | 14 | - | TGTGCCAGCAGCGTCGGGGGACCGAACTACGAGCAGTACTTC | CASSVGGPNYEQYF
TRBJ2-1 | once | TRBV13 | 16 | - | TGTGCCAGCAGCTTGAATAGCAATCCCCCGGGAGATGAGCAGTTCTTC | CASSLNSNPPGDEQFF
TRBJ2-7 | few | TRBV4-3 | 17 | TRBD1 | TGCGCCAGCAGCCAAGAAAGGGCGGACAGGGCCCCCTACGAGCAGTACTTC | CASSQERADRAPYEQYF
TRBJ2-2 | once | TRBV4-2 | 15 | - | TGTGCCAGCAGCCAAGAGAAGGCTAGCACCGGGGAGCTGTTTTTT | CASSQEKASTGELFF
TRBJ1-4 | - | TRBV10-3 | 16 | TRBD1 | TGTGCCATCAGGTCGGGACAGGGGGAAACTAATGAAAAACTGTTTTTT | CAIRSGQGETNEKLFF
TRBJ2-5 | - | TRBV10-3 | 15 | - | TGTGCCATCAGTGAGAGGGCAGCCATTCAAGAGACCCAGTACTTC | CAISERAAIQETQYF
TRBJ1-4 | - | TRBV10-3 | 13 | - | TGTGCCATCAGTGGCAAAACTAATGAAAAACTGTTTTTT | CAISGKTNEKLFF
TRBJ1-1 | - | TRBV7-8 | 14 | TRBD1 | TGTGCCAGCAGCTCCGGGACAGGGGCCACTGAAGCTTTCTTT | CASSSGTGATEAFF
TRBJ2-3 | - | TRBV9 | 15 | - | TGTGCCAGCAGCATATATAGCGGAAGCACAGATACGCAGTATTTT | CASSIYSGSTDTQYF
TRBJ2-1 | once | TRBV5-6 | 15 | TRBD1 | TGTGCCAGCACCGAAAGGGACAGGGGGATAGGTGAGCAGTTCTTC | CASTERDRGIGEQFF
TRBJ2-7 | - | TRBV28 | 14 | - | TGTGCCAGCACCCTTTCCCCCGGGAAGGTCGAGCAGTACTTC | CASTLSPGKVEQYF
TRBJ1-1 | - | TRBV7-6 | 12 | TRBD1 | TGTGCCAGCAGCACAGGGGGCACTGAAGCTTTCTTT | CASSTGGTEAFF
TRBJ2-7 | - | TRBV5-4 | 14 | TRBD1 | TGTGCCAGCAGCTTAGACAGGGGGCTCTACGAGCAGTACTTC | CASSLDRGLYEQYF
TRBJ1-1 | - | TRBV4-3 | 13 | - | TGCGCCAGCAGCCAAGATAGAGAGGGTGAAGCTTTCTTT | CASSQDREGEAFF
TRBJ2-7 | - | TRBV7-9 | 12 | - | TGTGCCAGCAGCCCGACGGGGAACGAGCAGTACTTC | CASSPTGNEQYF
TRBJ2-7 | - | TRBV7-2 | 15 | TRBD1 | TGTGCCAGCAGCTCCCCCGGGACAGGGTCCTACGAGCAGTACTTC | CASSSPGTGSYEQYF
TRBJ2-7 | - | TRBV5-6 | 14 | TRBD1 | TGTGCCAGCAGCTTACAGGGGGCTAGGTACGAGCAGTACTTC | CASSLQGARYEQYF
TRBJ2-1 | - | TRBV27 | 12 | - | TGTGCCAGCAGTTTTGGAGGAGATGAGCAGTTCTTC | CASSFGGDEQFF
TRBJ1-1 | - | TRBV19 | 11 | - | TGTGCCAGTAGTATACCGACTGAAGCTTTCTTT | CASSIPTEAFF
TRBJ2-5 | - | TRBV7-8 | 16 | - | TGTGCCAGCAGCCCATCCGACAGTACTCCAGGATCGGCCCAGTACTTC | CASSPSDSTPGSAQYF
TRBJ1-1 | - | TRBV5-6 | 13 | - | TGTGCCAGCAGCGAGGACCCGAACACTGAAGCTTTCTTT | CASSEDPNTEAFF
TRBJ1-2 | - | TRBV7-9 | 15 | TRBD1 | TGTGCCAGCAGCTTAGGGACAGGGGGCCAGGATGGCTACACCTTC | CASSLGTGGQDGYTF
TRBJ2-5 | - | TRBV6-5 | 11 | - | TGTGCCACCTGGGGTCAAGAGACCCAGTACTTC | CATWGQETQYF
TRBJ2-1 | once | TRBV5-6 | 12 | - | TGTGCCAGCAGCTTGGCCGTGTTAGAGCAGTTCTTC | CASSLAVLEQFF
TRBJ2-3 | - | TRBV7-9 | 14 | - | TGTGCCAGCAGCCCAGGGGGGGGGACAGATACGCAGTATTTT | CASSPGGGTDTQYF
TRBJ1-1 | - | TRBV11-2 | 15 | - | TGTGCCAGCAGCTTAAATCCGGGAACGGGCACTGAAGCTTTCTTT | CASSLNPGTGTEAFF
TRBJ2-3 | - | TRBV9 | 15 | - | TGTGCCAGCAGCGTAGGGACTGCCAGCGGAGATACGCAGTATTTT | CASSVGTASGDTQYF
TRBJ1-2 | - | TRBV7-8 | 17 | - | TGTGCCAGCAGCTCCTATTTTTTGGGGGCGCAAAGCTATGGCTACACCTTC | CASSSYFLGAQSYGYTF